What follows are 32 T cell receptor beta chains derived from one specimen sequenced in a study of identical twins. Each CDR3 protein is one row after TCRdb ran MiXCR on the 5' RACE reads. In the table there are 500,000 or so distinct CDR3 sequences, approximately 22% of which are singletons. These sequences were also reported in another study, on T cells expressing NK-cell markers.

Sequencing input: CD4+ T cells sorted from blood. These receptors all stem from a woman in her late teens or twenties in good health.

The V gene is TRBV20-1, the J gene TRBJ2-2, with D perhaps being TRBD1 or TRBD2 (5 bases each). Trimming left V 0 bases short and J 5 bases short, with 13 bases between. Germline CDR1 reads DFQATT; CDR2 reads SNEGSKA (reference sequence). This CDR3 is 15 amino acids long. The CDR3 loop reads CSARDGGRATGELFF. CDR3 sequence (DNA): TGCAGTGCTAGAGACGGAGGCAGGGCTACCGGGGAGCTGTTTTTT.

This clonotype has just a few counts. The gene calls are TRBV12-3 or TRBV12-4 and TRBJ2-7; a possible D gene is TRBD1 (6 bases). This CDR3 is 14 amino acids long. V lost 6 bases and J lost 2, with 14 bases in between. CDR3 amino acids: CASRDQGSPYEQYF. The DNA for the CDR3 is TGTGCCAGCAGAGATCAGGGGTCCCCCTACGAGCAGTACTTC.

This clonotype was observed a handful of times. This chain connects TRBV6-1 to TRBJ1-1; D ambiguous. CDR1 is MNHNS and CDR2 is SASEGT in the germline V gene. The CDR3 is 14 amino acids. Trimming removed 5 bases from V and 1 base from J, with 11 bases in between. The chain's CDR3 is CASSRRTGNTEAFF. The DNA of the CDR3 is TGTGCCAGCAGTCGACGGACGGGGAACACTGAAGCTTTCTTT.

J is TRBJ2-2 and V is TRBV20-1, with D possibly being TRBD1 or TRBD2 (6 bases each). The CDR3 has 15 residues. From germline, CDR1 is DFQATT and CDR2 SNEGSKA (reference sequence). The V and J ends lost 2 bases and 0 bases respectively, with 10 bases between them. The CDR3 coding sequence is TGCAGTGCTAGATACGGGGGCCCGAACACCGGGGAGCTGTTTTTT. It codes for CSARYGGPNTGELFF.

This clonotype has more than one count but fewer than ten. The rearrangement uses TRBV20-1 and TRBJ1-2, with D maybe TRBD1 (5 bases). The V and J ends lost 5 bases and 5 bases respectively, with 12 bases between them. Germline V lookup: CDR1 DFQATT, CDR2 SNEGSKA (reference sequence). The length of the CDR3 is 12 residues. As DNA, the CDR3 is TGCAGTGCTGGGGGAAGGATTTATGGCTACACCTTC. Its protein product is CSAGGRIYGYTF.

This clonotype was seen ten or more times. This chain connects TRBV20-1 to TRBJ2-2; weak D call: TRBD1 (5 bases). This CDR3 has 13 amino acids. Per the germline V gene, CDR1 is DFQATT and CDR2 is SNEGSKA (reference sequence). V lost 5 bases to trimming and J lost 6 bases, with 13 bases between them. CDR3 protein: CSALRRGSGELFF. DNA for the CDR3: TGCAGTGCTCTGCGTAGGGGATCCGGGGAGCTGTTTTTT.

V and J are TRBV7-8 and TRBJ2-7; no clear D. The ends were cut back, 6 bases at V and 2 bases at J, with 8 bases in the middle. Germline CDR1 SGHVS, CDR2 FQNEAQ. This CDR3 has 12 residues. CDR3 residues: CASRPGTYEQYF. The CDR3, as DNA: TGTGCCAGCAGACCGGGTACCTACGAGCAGTACTTC.

This clonotype was counted between two and nine times. The chain combines TRBV19 with TRBJ1-1; D remains ambiguous. The CDR3 loop spans 14 amino acids. V was pared by 7 bases and J by 0 bases, with 12 bases between. Germline CDR1 LNHDA, CDR2 SQIVND (reference sequence). The CDR3: CASTADRVNTEAFF. CDR3 DNA: TGTGCCAGTACCGCGGACCGTGTGAACACTGAAGCTTTCTTT.

This chain joins TRBV24-1 and TRBJ2-5, with D possibly matching TRBD2 (6 bases). CDR1 KGHDR and CDR2 SFDVKD come from the germline V gene. Trimming took off 3 bases at V and 5 bases at J, with 15 bases between the two ends. The CDR3 sequence is 15 residues long. CDR3 sequence reads: CATSDGDLAYETQYF. CDR3 coding DNA: TGTGCCACCAGTGATGGGGACCTAGCGTATGAGACCCAGTACTTC.

The chain uses TRBV7-3 and TRBJ2-1; D is possibly TRBD2 (6 bases). CDR1 is SGHTA and CDR2 is FQGTGA in the germline V gene. The CDR3 loop spans 18 amino acids. V was pared by 1 base and J by 2 bases, with 18 bases between. The CDR3 DNA sequence: TGTGCCAGCAGCTTAATCCCACAAGTGCGGGGCCCCTACAATGAGCAGTTCTTC. Amino acids: CASSLIPQVRGPYNEQFF.

This clonotype was observed a handful of times. The CDR3 here is CASREIETQYF. The CDR3 nucleotides read TGTGCCAGCAGGGAAATTGAGACCCAGTACTTC. V gene TRBV7-9 combines with J gene TRBJ2-5; D is uncertain. V was clipped by 6 bases and J by 5 bases, with 7 bases between them. Germline values: CDR1 SEHNR, CDR2 FQNEAQ (reference sequence). The CDR3 runs 11 residues.

This clonotype came up many times. V is TRBV5-1 and J is TRBJ2-5; D is unclear. The CDR3 length is 13 residues. With 1 base removed from V and 2 bases from J, the gap between germline ends came to 6 bases. Germline CDR1 and CDR2: SGHRS and YFSETQ. The CDR3 reads CASSLNGQETQYF. CDR3 nucleotides: TGCGCCAGCAGCTTGAACGGACAAGAGACCCAGTACTTC.

The chain recombines TRBV6-2 or TRBV6-3 with TRBJ2-5; no firm D call. The CDR3 is made up of 15 amino acids. Trimming cost V 2 bases and J 0 bases, with 10 bases left between them. Looked up from germline, CDR1 is MNHEY and CDR2 is SVGEGT. CDR3 coding DNA: TGTGCCAGCAGTTACATTTGGCAGAACCAAGAGACCCAGTACTTC. Protein sequence: CASSYIWQNQETQYF.

The V call is TRBV6-5, the J call TRBJ1-2; no reliable D call. The CDR3 covers 11 residues. The V and J ends lost 6 bases and 4 bases respectively, with 6 bases between them. CDR1 and CDR2 from the germline V gene are MNHEY and SVGAGI. In DNA form, the CDR3 reads TGTGCCAGCAGAAGACTCTATGGCTACACCTTC. It is translated as CASRRLYGYTF.

The chain uses TRBV14 and TRBJ1-6; D ambiguous. The CDR3 has 12 amino acids. Per the germline V gene, CDR1 is SGHDN and CDR2 is FVKESK. The ends were cut back, 4 bases at V and 12 bases at J, with 10 bases in the middle. CDR3 bases: TGTGCCAGCAGCCCGATAGGGTTACCCCTCCACTTT. Its protein product is CASSPIGLPLHF. The full variable domain, in which reference TRBV14 and TRBJ1-6 provide the parts outside the CDR3, is EAGVTQFPSHSVIEKGQTVTLRCDPISGHDNLYWYRRVMGKEIKFLLHFVKESKQDESGMPNNRFLAERTGGTYSTLKVQPAELEDSGVYFCASSPIGLPLHFGNGTRLTVT.

The chain employs TRBV11-2 and TRBJ2-1; 13 bases map to TRBD2. This CDR3 region has 16 residues. The germline V gene has CDR1 SGHAT and CDR2 FQNNGV. The ends lost 5 bases at V and 8 bases at J; junction bases unmatched: 9. For the CDR3, the DNA is TGTGCCAGCAGCGACCCCGGGACTAGCGGGATCGATGAGCAGTTCTTC. This sequence encodes CASSDPGTSGIDEQFF.

The V call is TRBV6-5, the J call TRBJ2-7; D is unresolved. V lost 0 bases and J 0 bases, leaving 15 bases between the germline ends. The CDR3 consists of 17 residues. Germline CDR1 reads MNHEY; CDR2 reads SVGAGI. The CDR3 reads CASSYSGSSHRSYEQYF. DNA for the CDR3: TGTGCCAGCAGTTACTCAGGCTCATCCCACCGCTCCTACGAGCAGTACTTC.

The sample holds a few counts of this clonotype. The chain carries TRBV12-3 or TRBV12-4 and TRBJ1-6; 9 nucleotides match TRBD1. This CDR3 contains 14 residues. The V gene end was trimmed by 8 bases and the J gene end by 9 bases; junction bases not matched to a gene: 8. In DNA, the CDR3 is TGTGCCAGCGGCTTACAGGGGGCGGCTTCACCCCTCCACTTT. It encodes CASGLQGAASPLHF.

V gene TRBV5-8 combines with J gene TRBJ2-3, with 9 bases that match TRBD1. Germline V gene lookup returns CDR1 SGHTS and CDR2 YDEGEE. The CDR3 spans 15 residues. The V and J ends lost 0 bases and 3 bases, in that order; junction bases with no gene match: 2. CDR3 DNA: TGTGCCAGCAGCTTGGGGACAGGGGATACAGATACGCAGTATTTT. Translated: CASSLGTGDTDTQYF.

This clonotype was counted a few times. This chain uses TRBV20-1 with TRBJ2-1; D not certain. Germline CDR1 is DFQATT and CDR2 is SNEGSKA (reference sequence). The CDR3 runs 10 residues. The V end lost 3 bases, the J end lost 12 bases, and 9 bases lay between the germline ends. The CDR3 sequence: CSASDLRQFF. CDR3 DNA sequence: TGCAGTGCTAGCGATTTACGGCAGTTCTTC.

J is TRBJ1-2 and V is TRBV7-9; weak D call: TRBD1 (5 bases). Trimming removed 1 base at V and 5 bases at J, with 17 bases between. The CDR3 has 16 residues. CDR1 SEHNR and CDR2 FQNEAQ come from the germline V gene (reference sequence). The CDR3 DNA reads TGTGCCAGCAGCTTAGAGTCGAATGGGGGAAGGTATGGCTACACCTTC. Translating gives CASSLESNGGRYGYTF.

The chain uses TRBV12-3 or TRBV12-4 and TRBJ1-2, with 9 bases fitting TRBD1. The CDR3 length is 14 residues. V lost 5 bases and J lost 6; bases outside the gene matches: 7. The CDR3, as DNA: TGTGCCAGCAGTCGGACAGGGGAATGGGATGGCTACACCTTC. Amino acid sequence: CASSRTGEWDGYTF.

This chain uses TRBV14 with TRBJ2-1; TRBD2 agrees at 12 bases. The germline V gene has CDR1 SGHDN and CDR2 FVKESK. Losses at the gene ends were 7 bases for V and 3 bases for J; bases not matched to a gene: 4. The CDR3 is made up of 15 amino acids. The CDR3 DNA follows: TGTGCCAGCATGACTAGCGGGGGCCGCTACAATGAGCAGTTCTTC. It codes for CASMTSGGRYNEQFF.

This clonotype was seen a handful of times. The rearrangement uses TRBV3-1 and TRBJ1-5; D is ambiguous. CDR1 LGHDT and CDR2 YNNKEL come from the germline V gene (reference sequence). The germline V and J ends were trimmed by 4 bases and 6 bases, with 7 bases remaining between them. This CDR3 region has 12 residues. The CDR3 DNA reads as TGTGCCAGCAGCCGAGGTATTCAGCCCCAGCATTTT. Amino acid sequence: CASSRGIQPQHF.

This clonotype was picked up a small number of times. This rearrangement joins TRBV7-8 to TRBJ2-3; 7 bases line up with TRBD2. Trimming removed 2 bases from V and 6 bases from J; junction bases left unmatched: 8. Per germline, CDR1 SGHVS and CDR2 FQNEAQ. This CDR3 is 15 amino acids long. CDR3: CASSLRAGWGDTQYF. The CDR3 region has the DNA TGTGCCAGCAGCTTAAGAGCGGGGTGGGGTGATACGCAGTATTTT. Full variable domain (missing parts from reference TRBV7-8 and TRBJ2-3): GAGVSQSPRYKVAKRGQDVALRCDPISGHVSLFWYQQALGQGPEFLTYFQNEAQLDKSGLPSDRFFAERPEGSVSTLKIQRTQQEDSAVYLCASSLRAGWGDTQYFGPGTRLTVL.

In this sample, this clonotype turned up a few times. The V gene is TRBV20-1, the J gene TRBJ2-7; D remains unclear. Trimming took off 5 bases at V and 5 bases at J, with 16 bases between the two ends. Germline lookup yields CDR1 DFQATT and CDR2 SNEGSKA (reference sequence). This CDR3 region has 13 residues. CDR3 region: CSALDRIGHEQYF. DNA of the CDR3: TGCAGTGCTTTGGACCGAATAGGGCACGAGCAGTACTTC.

J is TRBJ2-1 and V is TRBV2; D tentatively fits TRBD1 or TRBD2 (5 bases each). The CDR3 runs 17 residues. Germline V lookup: CDR1 SNHLY, CDR2 FYNNEI. Trimming took 6 bases from V and 6 from J, leaving 24 bases between them. The CDR3 DNA reads as TGTGCCAGCAGGGGGCTCCGCCGGGACCTTATATTCAATGAGCAGTTCTTC. Residues: CASRGLRRDLIFNEQFF.

The chain couples TRBV20-1 to TRBJ1-6; 8 bases are a match to TRBD1. Per the germline V gene, CDR1 is DFQATT and CDR2 is SNEGSKA (reference sequence). V was pared by 6 bases and J by 8 bases, with 6 bases of the junction left unmatched. The CDR3 consists of 13 residues. The CDR3 DNA is TGCAGTGCGTCCGGGACAGGTGATTCACCCCTCCACTTT. Translated: CSASGTGDSPLHF.

The rearrangement joins TRBV20-1 to TRBJ2-5; tentative D call: TRBD2 (6 bases). V was shortened by 0 bases and J by 8 bases, with 16 bases between the two germline ends. The V gene's germline CDR1 is DFQATT and CDR2 SNEGSKA (reference sequence). The CDR3 loop spans 14 amino acids. For the CDR3, the DNA is TGCAGTGCTAGAGATTTAGGTAGCGCGGGAACCCAGTACTTC. This translates into CSARDLGSAGTQYF.

This clonotype was seen more than once but under ten times. The chain carries TRBV10-3 and TRBJ1-1; no firm D call. Germline lookup yields CDR1 ENHRY and CDR2 SYGVKD. This CDR3 spans 15 amino acids. V gave up 5 bases and J gave up 4 bases, with 17 bases separating them. This chain's CDR3 is CAISREYRVSTEAFF. CDR3 DNA sequence: TGTGCCATCAGTAGGGAATACCGGGTTAGCACTGAAGCTTTCTTT.

This clonotype turned up a few times. The J gene is TRBJ1-1, the V gene TRBV27; D possibly corresponds to TRBD1 (5 bases). Deletions cut 5 bases from V and 4 bases from J, with 17 bases between. Germline-derived CDR1 and CDR2 are MNHEY and SMNVEV (reference sequence). This CDR3 region has 15 residues. The CDR3 region has the DNA TGTGCCAGCAGTCCGCACGGGGGAAGGAGCACTGAAGCTTTCTTT. Protein sequence: CASSPHGGRSTEAFF.

The table lists this clonotype with a few counts. The gene calls are TRBV6-6 and TRBJ2-7; TRBD1 is a possible D gene (6 bases). Trimming left V 7 bases short and J 5 bases short, with 15 bases between. Per germline, CDR1 MNHNY and CDR2 SVGAGI (reference sequence). The CDR3 is 13 amino acids. Here the CDR3 reads CASTLTGFNEQYF. CDR3 nucleotide sequence: TGTGCCAGCACTCTCACAGGGTTCAACGAGCAGTACTTC.